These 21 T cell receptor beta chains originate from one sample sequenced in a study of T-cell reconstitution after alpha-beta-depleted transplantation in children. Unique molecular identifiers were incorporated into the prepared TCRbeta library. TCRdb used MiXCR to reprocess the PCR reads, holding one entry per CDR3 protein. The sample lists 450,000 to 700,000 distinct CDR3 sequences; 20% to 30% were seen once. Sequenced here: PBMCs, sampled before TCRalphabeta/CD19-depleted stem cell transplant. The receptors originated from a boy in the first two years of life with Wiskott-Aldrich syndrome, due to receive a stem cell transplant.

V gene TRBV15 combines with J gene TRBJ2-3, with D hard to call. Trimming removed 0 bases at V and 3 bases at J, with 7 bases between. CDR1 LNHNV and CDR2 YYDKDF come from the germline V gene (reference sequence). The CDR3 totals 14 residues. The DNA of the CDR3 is TGTGCCACCAGCAGAGATCTCCTGACAGATACGCAGTATTTT. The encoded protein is CATSRDLLTDTQYF.

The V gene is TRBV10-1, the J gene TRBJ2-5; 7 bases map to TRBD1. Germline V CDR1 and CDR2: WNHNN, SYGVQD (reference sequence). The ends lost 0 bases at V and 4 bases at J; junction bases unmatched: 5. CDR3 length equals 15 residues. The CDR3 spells CASSESSGQVETQYF. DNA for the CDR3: TGCGCCAGCAGTGAGTCGTCCGGACAGGTAGAGACCCAGTACTTC.

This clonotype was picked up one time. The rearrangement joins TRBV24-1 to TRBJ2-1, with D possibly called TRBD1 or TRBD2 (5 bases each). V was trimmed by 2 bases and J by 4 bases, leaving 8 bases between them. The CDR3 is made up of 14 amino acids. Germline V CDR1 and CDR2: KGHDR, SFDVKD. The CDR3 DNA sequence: TGTGCCACCAGTGATTGGGGACGGTACAATGAGCAGTTCTTC. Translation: CATSDWGRYNEQFF.

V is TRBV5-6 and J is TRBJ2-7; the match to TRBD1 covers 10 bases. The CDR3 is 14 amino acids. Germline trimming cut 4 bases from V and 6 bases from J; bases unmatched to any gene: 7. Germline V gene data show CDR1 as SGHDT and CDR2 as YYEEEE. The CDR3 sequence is CASSVDRGRFEQYF. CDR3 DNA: TGTGCCAGCAGCGTCGACAGGGGGCGTTTCGAGCAGTACTTC.

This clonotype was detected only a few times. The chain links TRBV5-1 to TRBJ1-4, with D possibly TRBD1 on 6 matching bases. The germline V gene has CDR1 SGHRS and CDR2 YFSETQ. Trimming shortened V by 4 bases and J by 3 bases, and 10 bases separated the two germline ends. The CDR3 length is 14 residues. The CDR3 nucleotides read TGCGCCAGCAGCCTGGACAGCGCTAATGAAAAACTGTTTTTT. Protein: CASSLDSANEKLFF.

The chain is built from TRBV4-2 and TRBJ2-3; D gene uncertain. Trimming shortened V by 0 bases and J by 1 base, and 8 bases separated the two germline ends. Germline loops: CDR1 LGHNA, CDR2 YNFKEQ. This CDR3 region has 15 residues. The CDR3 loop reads CASSQDSARTDTQYF. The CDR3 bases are TGTGCCAGCAGCCAAGATTCGGCCCGCACAGATACGCAGTATTTT.

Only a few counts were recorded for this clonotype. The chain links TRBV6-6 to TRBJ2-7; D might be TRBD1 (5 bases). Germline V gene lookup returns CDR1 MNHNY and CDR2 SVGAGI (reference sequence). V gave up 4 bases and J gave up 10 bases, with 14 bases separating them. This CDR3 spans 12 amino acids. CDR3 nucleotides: TGTGCCAGCAGTTCCGACAGTCCCCACCAGTACTTC. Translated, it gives CASSSDSPHQYF.

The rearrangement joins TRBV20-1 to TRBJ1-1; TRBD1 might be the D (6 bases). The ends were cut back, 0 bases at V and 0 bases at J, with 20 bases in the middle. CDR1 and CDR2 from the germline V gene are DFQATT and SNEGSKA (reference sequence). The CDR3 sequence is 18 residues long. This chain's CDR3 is CSARDLGRGPLMNTEAFF. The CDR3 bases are TGCAGTGCTAGAGATTTGGGCAGGGGCCCCCTTATGAACACTGAAGCTTTCTTT.

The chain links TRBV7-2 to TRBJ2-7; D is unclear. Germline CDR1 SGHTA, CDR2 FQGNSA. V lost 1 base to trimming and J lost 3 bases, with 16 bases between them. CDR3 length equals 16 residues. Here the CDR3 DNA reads TGTGCCAGCAGCTTAGGGTTGGCGGCGGTAGTCTACGAGCAGTACTTC. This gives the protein CASSLGLAAVVYEQYF.

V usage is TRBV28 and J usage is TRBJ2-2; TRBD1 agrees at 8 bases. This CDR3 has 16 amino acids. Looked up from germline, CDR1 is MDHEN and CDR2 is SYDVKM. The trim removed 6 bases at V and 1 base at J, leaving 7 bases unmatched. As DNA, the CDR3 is TGTGCCAGCAGAATTCAGGGGGCCCAGAACACCGGGGAGCTGTTTTTT. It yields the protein CASRIQGAQNTGELFF.

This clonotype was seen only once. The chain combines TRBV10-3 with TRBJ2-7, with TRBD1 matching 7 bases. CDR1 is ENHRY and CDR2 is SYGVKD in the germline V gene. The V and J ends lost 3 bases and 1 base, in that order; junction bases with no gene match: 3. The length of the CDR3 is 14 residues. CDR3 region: CAISDRTGSYEQYF. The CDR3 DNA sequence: TGTGCCATCAGTGACCGGACAGGATCCTACGAGCAGTACTTC.

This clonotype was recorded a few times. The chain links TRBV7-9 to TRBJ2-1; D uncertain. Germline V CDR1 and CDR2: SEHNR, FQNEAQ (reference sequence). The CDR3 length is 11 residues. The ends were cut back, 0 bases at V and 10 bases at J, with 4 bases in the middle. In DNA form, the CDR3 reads TGTGCCAGCAGCTTAGCCAGAGAGCAGTTCTTC. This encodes CASSLAREQFF.

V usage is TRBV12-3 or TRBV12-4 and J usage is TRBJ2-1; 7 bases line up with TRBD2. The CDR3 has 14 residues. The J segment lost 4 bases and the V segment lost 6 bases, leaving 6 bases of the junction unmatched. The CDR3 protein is CASRSSGGYNEQFF. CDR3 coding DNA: TGTGCCAGCAGGTCTAGCGGAGGGTACAATGAGCAGTTCTTC.

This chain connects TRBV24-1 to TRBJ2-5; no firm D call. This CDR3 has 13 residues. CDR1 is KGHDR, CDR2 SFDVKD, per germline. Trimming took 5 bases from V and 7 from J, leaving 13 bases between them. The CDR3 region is CATSVPAVWTQYF. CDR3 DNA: TGTGCCACCAGTGTACCTGCCGTCTGGACCCAGTACTTC.

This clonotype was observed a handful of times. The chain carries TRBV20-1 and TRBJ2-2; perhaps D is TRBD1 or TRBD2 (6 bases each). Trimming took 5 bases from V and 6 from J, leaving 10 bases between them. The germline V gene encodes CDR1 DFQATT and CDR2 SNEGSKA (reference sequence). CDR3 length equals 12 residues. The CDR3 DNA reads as TGCAGTGCTCCCCGGGGGCCCGGGGAGCTGTTTTTT. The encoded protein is CSAPRGPGELFF.

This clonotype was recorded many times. The CDR3 bases are TGCGCCAGCAGCCAAGATCGATCCTACGAGCAGTACTTC. Its protein is CASSQDRSYEQYF. The chain joins TRBV4-1 to TRBJ2-7; no reliable D call. The CDR3 has 13 amino acids. V gave up 0 bases and J gave up 1 base, with 4 bases separating them. Germline CDR1 MGHRA, CDR2 YSYEKL.

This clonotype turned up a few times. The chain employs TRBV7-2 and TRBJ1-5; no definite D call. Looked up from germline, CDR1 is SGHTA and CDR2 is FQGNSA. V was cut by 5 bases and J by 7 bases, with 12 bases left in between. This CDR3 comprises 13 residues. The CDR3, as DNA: TGTGCCAGCAGCAGAAAGGGTTCCCAGCCCCAGCATTTT. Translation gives CASSRKGSQPQHF.

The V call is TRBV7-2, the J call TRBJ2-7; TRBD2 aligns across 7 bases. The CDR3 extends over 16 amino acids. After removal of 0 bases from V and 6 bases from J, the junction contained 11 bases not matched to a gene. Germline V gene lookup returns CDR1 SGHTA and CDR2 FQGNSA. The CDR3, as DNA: TGTGCCAGCAGCTTAGCCCCTGCGGGAGTTAGAAGCGAGCAGTACTTC. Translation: CASSLAPAGVRSEQYF.

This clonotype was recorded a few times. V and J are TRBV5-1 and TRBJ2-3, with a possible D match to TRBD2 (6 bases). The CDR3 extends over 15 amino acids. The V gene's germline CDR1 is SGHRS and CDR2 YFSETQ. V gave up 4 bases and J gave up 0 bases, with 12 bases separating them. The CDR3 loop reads CASSPSASSTDTQYF. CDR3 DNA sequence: TGCGCCAGCAGCCCTAGCGCGTCTAGCACAGATACGCAGTATTTT.

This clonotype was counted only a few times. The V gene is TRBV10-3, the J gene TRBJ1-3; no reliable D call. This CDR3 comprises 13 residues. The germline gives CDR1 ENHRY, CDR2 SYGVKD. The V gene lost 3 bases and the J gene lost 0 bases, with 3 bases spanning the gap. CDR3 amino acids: CAISDSSGNTIYF. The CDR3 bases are TGTGCCATCAGTGACAGCTCTGGAAACACCATATATTTT.

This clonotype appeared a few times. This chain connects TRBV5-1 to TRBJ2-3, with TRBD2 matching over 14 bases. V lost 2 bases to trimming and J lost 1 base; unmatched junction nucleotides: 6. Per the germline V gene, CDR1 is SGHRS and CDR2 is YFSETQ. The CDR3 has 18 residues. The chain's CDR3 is CASSFGTSGSHGTDTQYF. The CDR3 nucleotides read TGCGCCAGCAGCTTTGGGACTAGCGGGAGTCACGGCACAGATACGCAGTATTTT.